The 7 T cell receptor beta chains below were found in one sample sequenced in a study of patients and donors after allogeneic stem cell transplantation. TCRdb analysed the RT-PCR reads with MiXCR anew, one entry per CDR3 protein. The sample consists of about 960,000 distinct CDR3 sequences, over 15% of them appearing once. Sequences were obtained from blood, either unsorted or a sorted T cell fraction (not recorded which). These receptors originate from a human donor who was either an allogeneic HSCT recipient or a stem cell or donor lymphocyte infusion donor (not recorded which). It is not recorded whose cells these are; they may come from a transplant donor.

The V call is TRBV12-3 or TRBV12-4, the J call TRBJ2-5; TRBD1 is a possible D gene (6 bases). The CDR3 is made up of 16 amino acids. Deletions cut 2 bases from V and 6 bases from J, with 19 bases between. The CDR3 region is CASSLNPGHRRQTQYF. The CDR3 DNA follows: TGTGCCAGCAGTTTAAACCCGGGACACCGGCGGCAGACCCAGTACTTC.

The rearrangement joins TRBV19 to TRBJ2-7; a weak D match, TRBD1 (5 bases). Germline V gene sequence: CDR1 LNHDA, CDR2 SQIVND (reference sequence). V was cut by 6 bases and J by 10 bases, with 19 bases left in between. There are 13 residues in the CDR3. The CDR3 region has the DNA TGTGCCAGTAGAACTACTAAGATGGGGCGTCAGTACTTC. The encoded protein is CASRTTKMGRQYF.

V and J are TRBV20-1 and TRBJ2-7, with D unresolved. V was cut by 4 bases and J by 3 bases, with 10 bases left in between. Per germline, CDR1 DFQATT and CDR2 SNEGSKA (reference sequence). The CDR3 consists of 12 residues. Written as DNA, the CDR3 is TGCAGTGCTACATTACAACTCTACGAGCAGTACTTC. It codes for CSATLQLYEQYF.

The chain joins TRBV2 to TRBJ1-2; D is uncertain. Germline loops: CDR1 SNHLY, CDR2 FYNNEI. The CDR3 contains 12 residues. With 2 bases removed from V and 3 bases from J, the gap between germline ends came to 4 bases. In DNA, the CDR3 is TGTGCCAGCAGTGAAAAAGACTATGGCTACACCTTC. This gives the protein CASSEKDYGYTF. The variable domain in full, with the rest retrieved from reference TRBV2 and TRBJ1-2, is EPEVTQTPSHQVTQMGQEVILRCVPISNHLYFYWYRQILGQKVEFLVSFYNNEISEKSEIFDDQFSVERPDGSNFTLKIRSTKLEDSAMYFCASSEKDYGYTFGSGTRLTVV.

This sequence joins TRBV20-1 and TRBJ2-1, with 7 bases that match TRBD2. From germline, CDR1 is DFQATT and CDR2 SNEGSKA (reference sequence). The CDR3 covers 14 residues. V dropped 3 bases and J dropped 9; count of bases not matched to a gene: 11. CDR3 protein: CSARGAGDVGEQFF. The DNA for the CDR3 is TGCAGTGCTAGGGGTGCGGGAGATGTAGGTGAGCAGTTCTTC.

This chain joins TRBV12-3 or TRBV12-4 and TRBJ1-5, with D unresolved. The V end lost 4 bases, the J end lost 4 bases, and 11 bases lay between the germline ends. The CDR3 totals 14 residues. The CDR3 nucleotides read TGTGCCAGCAGTTCGGCAGGATATAATCAGCCCCAGCATTTT. Protein sequence: CASSSAGYNQPQHF.

The V call is TRBV2, the J call TRBJ2-6, with D unresolved. Trimming left V 9 bases short and J 0 bases short, with 9 bases between. This CDR3 contains 14 residues. Germline V CDR1 and CDR2: SNHLY, FYNNEI. The CDR3 DNA sequence: TGTGCCAGGAAAGATTACTCTGGGGCCAACGTCCTGACTTTC. This translates into CARKDYSGANVLTF. Full variable domain (outside the CDR3, taken from reference TRBV2 and TRBJ2-6): EPEVTQTPSHQVTQMGQEVILRCVPISNHLYFYWYRQILGQKVEFLVSFYNNEISEKSEIFDDQFSVERPDGSNFTLKIRSTKLEDSAMYFCARKDYSGANVLTFGAGSRLTVL.